This record concerns one T cell receptor beta chain sequence. Sequencing used immunoSEQ multiplex PCR; TCRdb keeps in-frame clones, though not all of them. The sample includes about 360,000 clones, 70% to 90% seen only once; the top ten take over 2%. Participants were aged about 18 to 90 years, lived in under 25 US areas, and enrolled virtually. The germline V gene encodes CDR1 SGHKS and CDR2 YYEKEE (reference sequence). With V trimmed by 2 bases and J by 4 bases, 10 bases remained unmatched. CDR3 length equals 16 residues. This sample stems from a study of blood T cell repertoires in COVID-19. The specimen was PBMCs or T cells enriched from blood (not recorded which). The chain joins TRBV5-5 to TRBJ2-5; 8 nucleotides align to TRBD1. This sequence originates from a woman aged 40 to 50 with acute COVID-19. The CDR3 DNA is TGTGCCAGCAGCTTTGGCAGGGGGCGAGGGGGAGAGACCCAGTACTTC. This codes for CASSFGRGRGGETQYF.